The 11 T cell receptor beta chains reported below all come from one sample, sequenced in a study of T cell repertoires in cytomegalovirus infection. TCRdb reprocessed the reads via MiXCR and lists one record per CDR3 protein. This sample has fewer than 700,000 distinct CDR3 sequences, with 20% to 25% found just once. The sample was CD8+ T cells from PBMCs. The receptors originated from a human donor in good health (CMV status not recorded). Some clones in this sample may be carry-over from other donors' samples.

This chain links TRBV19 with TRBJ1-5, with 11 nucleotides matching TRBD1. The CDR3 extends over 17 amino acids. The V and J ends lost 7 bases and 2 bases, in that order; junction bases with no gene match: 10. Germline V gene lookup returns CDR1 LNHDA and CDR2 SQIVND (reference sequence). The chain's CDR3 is CASNDGQGAIGNQPQHF. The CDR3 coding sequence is TGTGCCAGTAACGACGGACAGGGGGCCATCGGCAATCAGCCCCAGCATTTT.

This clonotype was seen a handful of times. Here the CDR3 reads CASSMDGHNEQFF. The CDR3 DNA follows: TGTGCCAGCAGCATGGACGGACACAATGAGCAGTTCTTC. V is TRBV9 and J is TRBJ2-1, with D uncertain. CDR1 is SGDLS and CDR2 is YYNGEE in the germline V gene. The CDR3 consists of 13 residues. V was pared by 4 bases and J by 5 bases, with 10 bases between.

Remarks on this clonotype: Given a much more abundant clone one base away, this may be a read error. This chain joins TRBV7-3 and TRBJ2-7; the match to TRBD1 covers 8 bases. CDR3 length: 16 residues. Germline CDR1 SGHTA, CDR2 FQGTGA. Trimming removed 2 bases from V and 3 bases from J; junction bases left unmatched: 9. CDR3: CASSLVGQVRNYEQYF. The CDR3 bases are TGTGCCAGCAGCTTAGTGGGACAGGTGAGAAACTACGAGCAGTACTTC.

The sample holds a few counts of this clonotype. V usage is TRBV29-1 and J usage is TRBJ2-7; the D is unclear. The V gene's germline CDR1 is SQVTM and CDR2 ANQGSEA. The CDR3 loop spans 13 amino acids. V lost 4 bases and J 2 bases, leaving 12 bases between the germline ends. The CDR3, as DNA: TGCAGCGTTGTATCCGAGGCCCCCTACGAGCAGTACTTC. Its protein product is CSVVSEAPYEQYF.

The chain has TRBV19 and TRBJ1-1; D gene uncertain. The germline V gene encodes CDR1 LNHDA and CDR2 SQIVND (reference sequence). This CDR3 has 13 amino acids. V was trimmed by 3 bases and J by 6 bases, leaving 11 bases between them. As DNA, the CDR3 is TGTGCCAGTAGTATTGAGGAGTCCCCTGAAGCTTTCTTT. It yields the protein CASSIEESPEAFF.

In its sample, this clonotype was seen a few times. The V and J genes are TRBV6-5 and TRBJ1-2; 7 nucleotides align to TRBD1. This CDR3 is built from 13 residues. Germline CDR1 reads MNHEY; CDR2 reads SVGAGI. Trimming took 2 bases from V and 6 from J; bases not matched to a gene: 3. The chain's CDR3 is CASSYADRDGYTF. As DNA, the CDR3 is TGTGCCAGCAGTTACGCCGACAGGGATGGCTACACCTTC.

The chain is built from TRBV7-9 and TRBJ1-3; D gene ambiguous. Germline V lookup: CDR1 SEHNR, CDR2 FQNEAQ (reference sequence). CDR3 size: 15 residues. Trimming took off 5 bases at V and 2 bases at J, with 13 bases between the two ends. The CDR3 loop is CASSLPFGAGNTIYF. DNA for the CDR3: TGTGCCAGCAGCCTCCCATTTGGGGCTGGAAACACCATATATTTT.

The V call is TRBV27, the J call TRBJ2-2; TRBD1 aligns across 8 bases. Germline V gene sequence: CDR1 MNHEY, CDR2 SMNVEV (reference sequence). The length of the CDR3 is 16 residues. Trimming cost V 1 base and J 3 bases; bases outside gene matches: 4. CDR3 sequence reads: CASSLYRGLDTGELFF. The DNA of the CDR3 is TGTGCCAGCAGTTTATACAGGGGGTTGGACACCGGGGAGCTGTTTTTT.

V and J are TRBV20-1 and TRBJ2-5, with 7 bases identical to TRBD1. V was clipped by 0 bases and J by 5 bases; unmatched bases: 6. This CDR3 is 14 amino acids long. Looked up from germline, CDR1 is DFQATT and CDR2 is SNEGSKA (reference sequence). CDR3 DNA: TGCAGTGCTAGAGAAGACAGGGATGGCGAGACCCAGTACTTC. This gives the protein CSAREDRDGETQYF.

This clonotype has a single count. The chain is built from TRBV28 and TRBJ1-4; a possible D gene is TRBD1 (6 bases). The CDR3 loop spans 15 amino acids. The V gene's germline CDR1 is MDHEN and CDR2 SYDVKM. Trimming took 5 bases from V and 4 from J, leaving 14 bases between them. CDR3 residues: CASSPNRDINEKLFF. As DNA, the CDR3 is TGTGCCAGCAGTCCGAACAGGGATATTAATGAAAAACTGTTTTTT. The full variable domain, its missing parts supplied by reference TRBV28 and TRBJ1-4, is DVKVTQSSRYLVKRTGEKVFLECVQDMDHENMFWYRQDPGLGLRLIYFSYDVKMKEKGDIPEGYSVSREKKERFSLILESASTNQTSMYLCASSPNRDINEKLFFGSGTQLSVL.

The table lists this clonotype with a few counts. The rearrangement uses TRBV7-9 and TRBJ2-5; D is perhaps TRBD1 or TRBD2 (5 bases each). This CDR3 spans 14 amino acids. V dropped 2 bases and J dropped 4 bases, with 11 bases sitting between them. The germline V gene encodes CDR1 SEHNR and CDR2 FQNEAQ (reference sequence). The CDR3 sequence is CASSLPTGGETQYF. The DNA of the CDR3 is TGTGCCAGCAGCTTACCGACTGGGGGAGAGACCCAGTACTTC.